These 7 T cell receptor beta chains came from one sample sequenced in a study of beta chain features in type 1 diabetes. The study reverse transcribed the entire isolated RNA, so it sequenced expressed TCRB transcripts. Sequencing used immunoSEQ multiplex PCR; TCRdb keeps in-frame clones, though not all of them. This table holds roughly 240,000 clones, around 68% found once. The specimen was naive CD4+ T cells from blood. These receptors came from a young man in good health.

The J gene is TRBJ2-7, the V gene TRBV30; 11 bases fit TRBD2. This CDR3 region has 14 residues. Germline V gene lookup returns CDR1 GTSNPN and CDR2 SVGIG (reference sequence). The trim removed 4 bases at V and 1 base at J, leaving 3 bases unmatched. CDR3 sequence (DNA): TGTGCCTGGAACCCTAGCGGGAGGTCCTACGAGCAGTACTTC. Protein product: CAWNPSGRSYEQYF. The full variable domain, completed using reference TRBV30 and TRBJ2-7, is SQTIHQWPATLVQPVGSPLSLECTVEGTSNPNLYWYRQAAGRGLQLLFYSVGIGQISSEVPQNLSASRPQDRQFILSSKKLLLSDSGFYLCAWNPSGRSYEQYFGPGTRLTVT.

The V call is TRBV4-1, the J call TRBJ2-2; 7 positions match TRBD2. Germline V gene data show CDR1 as MGHRA and CDR2 as YSYEKL. The CDR3 covers 18 residues. V shed 0 bases, J shed 7 bases, and the junction held 14 bases outside the gene matches. CDR3 sequence: CASSQDGIAGILSGELFF. The CDR3 DNA is TGCGCCAGCAGCCAAGATGGAATAGCGGGCATTCTCAGCGGGGAGCTGTTTTTT.

The chain links TRBV5-4 to TRBJ2-5; D is undetermined. CDR3 length: 14 amino acids. CDR1 is SGHNT, CDR2 YYREEE, per germline (reference sequence). V gave up 4 bases and J gave up 3 bases, with 13 bases separating them. The CDR3 nucleotides read TGTGCCAGCAGCCATCAAAGGGTGGAAGAGACCCAGTACTTC. Translation: CASSHQRVEETQYF.

The gene calls are TRBV30 and TRBJ2-3, with D unresolved. With 4 bases removed from V and 3 bases from J, the gap between germline ends came to 11 bases. This CDR3 spans 13 amino acids. CDR1 is GTSNPN and CDR2 is SVGIG in the germline V gene (reference sequence). The CDR3, as DNA: TGTGCCTGGACCCCGCGGATGACAGATACGCAGTATTTT. Amino acids: CAWTPRMTDTQYF.

The chain combines TRBV6-5 with TRBJ1-5, with 8 bases aligning to TRBD1. The length of the CDR3 is 15 residues. Germline V lookup: CDR1 MNHEY, CDR2 SVGAGI. V shed 6 bases, J shed 1 base, and the junction held 5 bases outside the gene matches. Here the CDR3 reads CASSPRTGSNQPQHF. The CDR3 DNA follows: TGTGCCAGCAGCCCTCGGACAGGGAGCAATCAGCCCCAGCATTTT.

This chain connects TRBV16 to TRBJ2-7, with TRBD1 as a possible D gene (6 bases). V lost 1 base to trimming and J lost 5 bases, with 18 bases between them. Germline CDR1 and CDR2: KGHSY and FQNENV. CDR3 length: 16 residues. The DNA of the CDR3 is TGTGCCAGCAGCCAATTCTTGGCAGGGGAGAGGCACGAGCAGTACTTC. This translates into CASSQFLAGERHEQYF.

In this sample, this clone turned up once. The chain combines TRBV29-1 with TRBJ1-3; TRBD1 might be the D (5 bases). The CDR3 spans 13 residues. Germline V gene lookup returns CDR1 SQVTM and CDR2 ANQGSEA. The germline V and J ends were trimmed by 6 bases and 1 base, with 10 bases remaining between them. This chain's CDR3 is CSVDDRSGNTIYF. CDR3 DNA: TGCAGCGTGGACGACAGATCTGGAAACACCATATATTTT.